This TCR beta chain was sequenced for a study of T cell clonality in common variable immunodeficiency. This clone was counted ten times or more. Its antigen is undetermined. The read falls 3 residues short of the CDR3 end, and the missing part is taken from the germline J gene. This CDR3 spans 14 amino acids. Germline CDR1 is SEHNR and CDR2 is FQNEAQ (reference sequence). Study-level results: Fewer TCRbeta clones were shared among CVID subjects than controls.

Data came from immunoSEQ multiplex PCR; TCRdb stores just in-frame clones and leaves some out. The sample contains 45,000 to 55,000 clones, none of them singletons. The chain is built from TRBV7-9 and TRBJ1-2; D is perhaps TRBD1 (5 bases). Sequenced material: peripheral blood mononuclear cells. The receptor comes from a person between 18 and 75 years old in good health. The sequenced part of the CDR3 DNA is TGTGCCAGCAGCTTAGAGCCAGAGTGGGGCGGC. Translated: CASSLEPEWGG. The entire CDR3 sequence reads CASSLEPEWGGYTF.